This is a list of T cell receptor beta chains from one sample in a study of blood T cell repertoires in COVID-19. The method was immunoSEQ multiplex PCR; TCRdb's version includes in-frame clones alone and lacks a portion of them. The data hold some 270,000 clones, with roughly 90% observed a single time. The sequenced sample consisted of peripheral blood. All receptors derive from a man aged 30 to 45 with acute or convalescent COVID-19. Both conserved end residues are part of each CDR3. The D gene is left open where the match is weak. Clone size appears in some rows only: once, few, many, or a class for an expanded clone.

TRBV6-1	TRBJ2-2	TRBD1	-	TGTGCCAGCAGTGAAACGGGGACAGGGGGCCGATTGCCGTTTTTT	CASSETGTGGRLPFF
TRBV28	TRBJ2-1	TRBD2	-	TGTGCCAGCAGCCCCTCCGGGACTAGAAAGTTGAATGAGCAGTTCTTC	CASSPSGTRKLNEQFF
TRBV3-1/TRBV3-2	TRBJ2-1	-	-	TGTGCCAGCAGCCTAGACATGTTTGAGCAGTTCTTC	CASSLDMFEQFF
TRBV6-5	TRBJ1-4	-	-	TGTGCCAGCAGGGTCCGGGGGGACCTGCGGGAAAAACTGTTTTTT	CASRVRGDLREKLFF
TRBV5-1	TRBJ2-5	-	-	TGCGCCAGCAGCTTCACACAGGGAAAAGAGACCCAGTACTTC	CASSFTQGKETQYF
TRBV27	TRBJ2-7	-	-	TGTGCCAGCAGTTTTGAGGCCAGGGGATACGAGCAGTACTTC	CASSFEARGYEQYF
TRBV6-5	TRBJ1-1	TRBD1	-	TGTGCCAGCGACAGGGCCACTGAAGCTTTCTTT	CASDRATEAFF
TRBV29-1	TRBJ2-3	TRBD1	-	TGCAGCGTTGAAGTGGGACAGGGGCCAGATACGCAGTATTTT	CSVEVGQGPDTQYF
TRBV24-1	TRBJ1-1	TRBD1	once	TGTGCCACCAGTGAATCCGGGACAGGGCCCACTGAAGCTTTCTTT	CATSESGTGPTEAFF
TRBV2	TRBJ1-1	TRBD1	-	TGTGCCAGCAGTGTCATGCCAGGGGGCACTGAAGCTTTCTTT	CASSVMPGGTEAFF
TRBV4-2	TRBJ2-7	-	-	TGTGCCAGCAGCCAAGCCGGGAGTTCCGGCTCCTACGAGCAGTACTTC	CASSQAGSSGSYEQYF
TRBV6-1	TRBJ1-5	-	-	TGTGCCAGCAGTGAAGGAAATTGGGGGCAGAGCAATCAGCCCCAGCATTTT	CASSEGNWGQSNQPQHF
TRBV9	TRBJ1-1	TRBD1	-	TGTGCCAGCAGCCCGACAGGGGTCACTGAAGCTTTCTTT	CASSPTGVTEAFF
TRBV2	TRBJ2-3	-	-	TGTGCCAGCCGCGAGGACACAGATACGCAGTATTTT	CASREDTDTQYF
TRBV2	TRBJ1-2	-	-	TGTGCCAGCAGTGAAGCGAGGGCTGATGGCTACACCTTC	CASSEARADGYTF
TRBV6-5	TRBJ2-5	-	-	TGTGCCAGCTTCCCAGGGGATTCTAAGACCCAGTACTTC	CASFPGDSKTQYF
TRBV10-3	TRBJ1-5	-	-	TGTGCCATCAGACGGGGATTCGATCAGCCCCAGCATTTT	CAIRRGFDQPQHF
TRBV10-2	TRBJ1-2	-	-	TGCGCCAGCAGTGAGTCGACTCTAGGGGACACCTTC	CASSESTLGDTF
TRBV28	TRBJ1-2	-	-	TGTGCCAGCAGTTTCGGGTATGGCTACACCTTC	CASSFGYGYTF
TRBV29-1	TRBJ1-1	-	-	TGCAGCGTTCATCGAAGCGCTGAAGCTTTCTTT	CSVHRSAEAFF
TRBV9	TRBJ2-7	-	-	TGTGCCAGCAGCGTTTCGACTGCCTCCTACGAGCAGTACTTC	CASSVSTASYEQYF
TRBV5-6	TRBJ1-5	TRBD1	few	TGTGCCAGCAGCTTGTATACCGGGACAGGTTATCAGCCCCAGCATTTT	CASSLYTGTGYQPQHF
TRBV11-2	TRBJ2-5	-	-	TGTGCCAGCAGCCCAGCCGGGATAGAGACCCAGTACTTC	CASSPAGIETQYF
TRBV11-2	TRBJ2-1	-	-	TGTGCCAGCAGCTTCCAGGGCGGCCATGAGCAGTTCTTC	CASSFQGGHEQFF